This TCR beta chain stems from a study of beta chain features in type 1 diabetes. Findings and caveats of the study: Patients with Type 1 diabetes showed moderately but significantly shorter TCRB CDR3s in all four CD4+ subsets. Amplification by PCR could prefer shorter templates, with the same effect in patients and controls.

The table lists this clone with a few counts. As yet, its antigen is unknown. V was shortened by 1 base and J by 0 bases, with 9 bases between the two germline ends. Germline assignment: CDR1 SGHDN and CDR2 FVKESK. The CDR3 is 16 residues long. The sequenced template was cDNA made from the entire isolated RNA. Libraries were prepared by immunoSEQ multiplex PCR; TCRdb keeps only in-frame clonotypes and omits some of them. The sample yields roughly 730,000 clones, roughly an eighth seen once. The chain recombines TRBV14 with TRBJ2-2, with D tentatively TRBD1 or TRBD2 (5 bases each). Sequencing was carried out using naive CD4+ T cells from blood. This TCR was sampled from a man younger than 30 with type 1 diabetes. CDR3 residues: CASSQVWGTNTGELFF. The CDR3 DNA reads as TGTGCCAGCAGCCAAGTCTGGGGGACGAACACCGGGGAGCTGTTTTTT.